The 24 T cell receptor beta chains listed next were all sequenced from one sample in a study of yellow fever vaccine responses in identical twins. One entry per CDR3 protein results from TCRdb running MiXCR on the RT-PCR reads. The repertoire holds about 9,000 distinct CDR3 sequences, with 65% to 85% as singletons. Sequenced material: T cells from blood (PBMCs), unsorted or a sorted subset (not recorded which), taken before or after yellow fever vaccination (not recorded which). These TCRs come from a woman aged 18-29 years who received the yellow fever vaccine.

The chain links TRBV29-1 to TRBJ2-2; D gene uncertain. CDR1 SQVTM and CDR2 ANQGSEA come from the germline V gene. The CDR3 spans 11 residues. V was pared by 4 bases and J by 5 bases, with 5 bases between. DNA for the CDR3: TGCAGCGTTGTTAGAACCGGGGAGCTGTTTTTT. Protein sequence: CSVVRTGELFF.

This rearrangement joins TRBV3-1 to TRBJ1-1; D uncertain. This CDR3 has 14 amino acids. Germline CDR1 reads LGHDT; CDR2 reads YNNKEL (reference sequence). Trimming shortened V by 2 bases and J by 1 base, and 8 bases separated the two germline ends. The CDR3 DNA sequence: TGTGCCAGCAGCCAACATACAGAGAACACTGAAGCTTTCTTT. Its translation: CASSQHTENTEAFF.

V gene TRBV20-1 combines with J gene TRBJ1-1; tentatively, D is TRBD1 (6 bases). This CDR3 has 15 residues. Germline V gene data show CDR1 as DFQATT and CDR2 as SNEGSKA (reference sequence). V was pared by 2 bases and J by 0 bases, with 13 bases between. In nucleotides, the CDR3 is TGCAGTGCTAGAAAACAGGGAACCATGAACACTGAAGCTTTCTTT. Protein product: CSARKQGTMNTEAFF.

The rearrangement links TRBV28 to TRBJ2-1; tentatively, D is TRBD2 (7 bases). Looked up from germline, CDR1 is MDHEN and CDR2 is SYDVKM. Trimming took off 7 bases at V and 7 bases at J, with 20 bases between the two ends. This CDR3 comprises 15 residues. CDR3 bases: TGTGCCAGCATCGCGAGGGGGAGGGCCGTGAATGAGCAGTTCTTC. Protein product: CASIARGRAVNEQFF.

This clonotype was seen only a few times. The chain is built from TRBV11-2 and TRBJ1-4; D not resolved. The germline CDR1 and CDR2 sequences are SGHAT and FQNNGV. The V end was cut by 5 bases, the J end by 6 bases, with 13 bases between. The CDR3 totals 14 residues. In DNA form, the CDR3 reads TGTGCCAGCAGCCGGGGTTTCGGAGATGAAAAACTGTTTTTT. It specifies CASSRGFGDEKLFF.

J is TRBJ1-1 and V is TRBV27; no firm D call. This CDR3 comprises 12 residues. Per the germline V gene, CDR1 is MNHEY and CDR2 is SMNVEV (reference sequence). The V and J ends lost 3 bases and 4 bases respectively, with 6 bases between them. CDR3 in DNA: TGTGCCAGCAGTTTCTTGGGCACTGAAGCTTTCTTT. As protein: CASSFLGTEAFF.

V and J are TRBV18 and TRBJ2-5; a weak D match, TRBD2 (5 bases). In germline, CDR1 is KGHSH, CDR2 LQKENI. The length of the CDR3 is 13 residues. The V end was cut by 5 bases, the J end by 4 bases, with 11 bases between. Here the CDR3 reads CASSEGWRETQYF. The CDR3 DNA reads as TGTGCCAGCTCAGAGGGATGGAGAGAGACCCAGTACTTC.

The CDR3 reads CASRTGIRSYEQYF. The CDR3 DNA is TGTGCCAGCCGTACAGGGATAAGGTCCTACGAGCAGTACTTC. The genes are TRBV28 and TRBJ2-7; D is possibly TRBD1 (6 bases). The CDR3 consists of 14 residues. V shed 8 bases and J shed 1 base, with 15 bases lying between them. Germline assignment: CDR1 MDHEN and CDR2 SYDVKM.

The DNA for the CDR3 is TGTGCCAGCAGTGATTGGGCCAGCGGGGGCCCACAAGAGACCCAGTACTTC. Translated, it gives CASSDWASGGPQETQYF. The chain employs TRBV6-1 and TRBJ2-5, with 8 bases that match TRBD2. Germline V lookup: CDR1 MNHNS, CDR2 SASEGT. Unmatched junction bases numbered 11, after V lost 3 bases and J lost 2 bases. The CDR3 totals 17 residues.

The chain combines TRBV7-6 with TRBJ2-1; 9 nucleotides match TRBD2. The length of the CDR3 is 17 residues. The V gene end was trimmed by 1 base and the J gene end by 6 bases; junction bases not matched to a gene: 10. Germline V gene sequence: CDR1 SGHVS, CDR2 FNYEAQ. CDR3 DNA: TGTGCCAGCAGCTTAGGGGCTAGCGGGATAGTTGTCAATGAGCAGTTCTTC. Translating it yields CASSLGASGIVVNEQFF.

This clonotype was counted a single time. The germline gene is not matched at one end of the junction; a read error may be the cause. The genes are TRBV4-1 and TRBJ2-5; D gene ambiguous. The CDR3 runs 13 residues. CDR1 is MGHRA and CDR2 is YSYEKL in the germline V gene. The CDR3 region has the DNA TGTGCCAGCAGCCGGGCCCTTCAAGAGACCCAGTACTTC. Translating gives CASSRALQETQYF.

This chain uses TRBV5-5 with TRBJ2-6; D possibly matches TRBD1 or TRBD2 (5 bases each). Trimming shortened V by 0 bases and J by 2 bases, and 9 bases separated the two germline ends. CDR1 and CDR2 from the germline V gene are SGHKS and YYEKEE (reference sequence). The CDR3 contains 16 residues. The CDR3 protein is CASSLDWDPGANVLTF. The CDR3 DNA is TGTGCCAGCAGCTTGGATTGGGACCCTGGGGCCAACGTCCTGACTTTC.

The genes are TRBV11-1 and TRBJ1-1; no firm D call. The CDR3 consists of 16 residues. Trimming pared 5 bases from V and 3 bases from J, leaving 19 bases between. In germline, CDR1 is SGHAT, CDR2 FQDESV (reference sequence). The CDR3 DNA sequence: TGTGCCAGCAGCCTCAAAGGAGGGAGTGGAGACACTGAAGCTTTCTTT. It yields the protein CASSLKGGSGDTEAFF.

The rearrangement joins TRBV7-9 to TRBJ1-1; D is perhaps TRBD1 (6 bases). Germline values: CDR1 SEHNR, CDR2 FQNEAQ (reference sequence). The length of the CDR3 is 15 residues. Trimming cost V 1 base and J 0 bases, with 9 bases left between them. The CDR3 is CASSLEGGMNTEAFF. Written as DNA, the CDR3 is TGTGCCAGCAGCTTAGAAGGGGGAATGAACACTGAAGCTTTCTTT.

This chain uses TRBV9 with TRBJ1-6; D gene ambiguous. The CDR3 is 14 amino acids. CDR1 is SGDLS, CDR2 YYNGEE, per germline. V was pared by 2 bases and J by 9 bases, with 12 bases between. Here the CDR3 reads CASSVALQGSPLHF. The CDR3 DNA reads TGTGCCAGCAGCGTGGCGCTTCAAGGTTCACCCCTCCACTTT.

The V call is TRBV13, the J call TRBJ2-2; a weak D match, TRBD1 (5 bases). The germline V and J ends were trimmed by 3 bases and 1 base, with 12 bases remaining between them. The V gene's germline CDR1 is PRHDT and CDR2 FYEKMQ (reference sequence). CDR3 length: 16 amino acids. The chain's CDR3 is CASSFQGSLNTGELFF. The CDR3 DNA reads TGTGCCAGCAGCTTTCAGGGTTCACTGAACACCGGGGAGCTGTTTTTT.

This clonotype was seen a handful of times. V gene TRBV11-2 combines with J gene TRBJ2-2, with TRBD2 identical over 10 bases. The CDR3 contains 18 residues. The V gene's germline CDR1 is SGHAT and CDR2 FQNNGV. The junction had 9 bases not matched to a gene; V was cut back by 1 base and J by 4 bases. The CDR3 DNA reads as TGTGCCAGCAGCTTAGTTTACCTAGCGGGAGATAGCACCGGGGAGCTGTTTTTT. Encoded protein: CASSLVYLAGDSTGELFF.

DNA of the CDR3: TGTGCCAGCAGTCCAACAACAAGCTACGAGCAGTACGTC. Amino acids: CASSPTTSYEQYV. The chain joins TRBV6-2 or TRBV6-3 to TRBJ2-7; D is unresolved. The CDR3 covers 13 residues. CDR1 is MNHEY and CDR2 is SVGEGT in the germline V gene. Trimming shortened V by 5 bases and J by 3 bases, and 11 bases separated the two germline ends.

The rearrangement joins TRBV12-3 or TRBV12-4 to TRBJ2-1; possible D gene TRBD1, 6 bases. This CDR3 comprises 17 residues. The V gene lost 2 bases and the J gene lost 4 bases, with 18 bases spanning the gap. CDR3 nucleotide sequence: TGTGCCAGCAGTTTAATAGGTCGGCAGGGGATATACAATGAGCAGTTCTTC. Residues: CASSLIGRQGIYNEQFF.

In nucleotides, the CDR3 is TGTGCCAGCAGTGAAGTGACGGTCGGGCAGACCCAGTACTTC. It is translated as CASSEVTVGQTQYF. This chain connects TRBV2 to TRBJ2-5; D is ambiguous. There are 14 residues in the CDR3. The germline V and J ends were trimmed by 1 base and 6 bases, with 12 bases remaining between them. CDR1 is SNHLY and CDR2 is FYNNEI in the germline V gene.

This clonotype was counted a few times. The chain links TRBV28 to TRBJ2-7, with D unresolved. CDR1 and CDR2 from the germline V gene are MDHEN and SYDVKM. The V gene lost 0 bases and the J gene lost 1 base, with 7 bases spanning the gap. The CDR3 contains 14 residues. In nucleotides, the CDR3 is TGTGCCAGCAGTTTATGGGCCAGTTCCTACGAGCAGTACGTC. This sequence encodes CASSLWASSYEQYV.

The CDR3 region is CSVQRTPRGLYNEQFF. CDR3 in DNA: TGCAGCGTTCAACGGACCCCCAGGGGGCTCTACAATGAGCAGTTCTTC. This rearrangement joins TRBV29-1 to TRBJ2-1; 8 positions agree with TRBD1. In germline, CDR1 is SQVTM, CDR2 ANQGSEA. The CDR3 has 16 amino acids. The ends lost 5 bases at V and 3 bases at J; junction bases unmatched: 12.

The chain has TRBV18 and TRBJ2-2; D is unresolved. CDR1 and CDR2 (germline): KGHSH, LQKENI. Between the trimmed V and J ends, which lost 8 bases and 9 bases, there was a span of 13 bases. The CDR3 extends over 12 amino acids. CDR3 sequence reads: CASRREGRELFF. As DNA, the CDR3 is TGTGCCAGCAGGAGAGAAGGCAGGGAGCTGTTTTTT.

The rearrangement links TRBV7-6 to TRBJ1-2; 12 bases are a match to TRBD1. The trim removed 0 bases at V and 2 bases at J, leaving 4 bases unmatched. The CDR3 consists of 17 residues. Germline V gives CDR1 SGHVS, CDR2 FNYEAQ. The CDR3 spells CASSLATGTGGNYGYTF. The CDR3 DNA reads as TGTGCCAGCAGCTTAGCCACCGGGACAGGGGGCAACTATGGCTACACCTTC.